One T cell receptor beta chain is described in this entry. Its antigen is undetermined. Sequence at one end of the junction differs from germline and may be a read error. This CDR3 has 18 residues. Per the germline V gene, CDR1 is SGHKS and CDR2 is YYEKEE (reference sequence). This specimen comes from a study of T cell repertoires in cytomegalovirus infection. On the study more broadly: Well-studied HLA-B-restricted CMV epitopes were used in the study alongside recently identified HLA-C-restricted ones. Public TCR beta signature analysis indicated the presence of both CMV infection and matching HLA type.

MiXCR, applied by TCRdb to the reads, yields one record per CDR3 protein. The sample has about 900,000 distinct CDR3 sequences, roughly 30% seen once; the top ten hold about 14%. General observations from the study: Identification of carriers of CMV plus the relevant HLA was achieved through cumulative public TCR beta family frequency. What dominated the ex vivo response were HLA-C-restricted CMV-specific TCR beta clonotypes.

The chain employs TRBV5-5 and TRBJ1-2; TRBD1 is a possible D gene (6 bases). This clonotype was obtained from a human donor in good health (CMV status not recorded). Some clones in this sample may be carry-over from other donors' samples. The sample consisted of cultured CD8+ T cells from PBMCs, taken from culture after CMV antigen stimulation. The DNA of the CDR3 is TGTGCCGGCAGCTCAGAGGAGATGCCTCACATAGGGGGAGATGGCTACACCTTC. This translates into CAGSSEEMPHIGGDGYTF.